The clone carrying this T cell receptor (beta chain) was counted between two and nine times. Its antigen is as yet unknown. The TCR alpha and TCR beta cDNA libraries, bearing sample barcodes and UMIs, were generated by 5'RACE using constant-segment primers. MiXCR, applied by TCRdb to the 5' RACE reads, yields one record per CDR3 protein. The table lists 280,000 or so distinct CDR3 sequences, approximately 8% of them singletons. This sample is part of a study of T-cell memory formation after mild COVID-19. Findings and caveats of the study: Pre-infection memory already had some responding clones, implying cross-reactive memory joined. Clones that contracted clustered mainly in CM and EM if CD4+ and in EMRA if CD8+.

Germline lookup yields CDR1 KGHSH and CDR2 LQKENI. The CDR3 extends over 14 amino acids. V lost 3 bases, J lost 7 bases, and 13 bases lay in between. Sequenced input: PBMCs or a T cell subset sorted from them (not recorded which). The chain is built from TRBV18 and TRBJ2-4; maybe TRBD2 (6 bases). This TCR came from a man between 18 and 29 years old who had mild COVID-19 (a few samples of this study predate the infection). Cell type and time point are not known. Here the CDR3 reads CASSPSGERNIQYF. CDR3 in DNA: TGTGCCAGCTCACCCTCGGGGGAGCGGAACATTCAGTACTTC.